This entry concerns a single T cell receptor (beta chain). Its antigen is not known. V was pared by 4 bases and J by 4 bases, with 6 bases of the junction left unmatched. This CDR3 comprises 15 residues. Germline V gene lookup returns CDR1 ENHRY and CDR2 SYGVKD. The sample comes from a study of beta chain features in type 1 diabetes. Expressed TCRB transcripts were sequenced, since all the RNA that had been isolated was reverse transcribed. Clones were read by immunoSEQ multiplex PCR, and TCRdb kept only the in-frame ones, dropping some. The table records 640,000 or so clones, over 10% of them present only once. Study findings and constraints: Moderate but significant shortening of TCRB CDR3s was recorded in all four CD4+ subsets from Type 1 diabetes patients. The cDNA sequencing approach could over-represent high-TCR-expressing cells.

The sequence derives from a man between 18 and 35 years old with type 1 diabetes. Sequencing used naive CD4+ T cells from blood. This sequence joins TRBV10-3 and TRBJ1-2; 10 nucleotides agree with TRBD1. The CDR3 protein is CAISADRGHSYGYTF. The CDR3 bases are TGTGCCATCAGTGCCGACAGGGGGCATAGCTATGGCTACACCTTC.